Included here is one TCR beta chain sequence, with context. The data belong to a study of blood T cell repertoires in COVID-19. For the study at large: PBMCs, B-cell-depleted T cells, or T cells provided the cDNA or gDNA that made up the material.

In the study's own analysis: Estimation of nucleated cell counts relied on the amplification of reference gene primers. Some clones are missing from TCRdb's copy, which holds only in-frame ones; the method was immunoSEQ multiplex PCR. V and J calls plus clone size are reproduced from that table; the DNA served to infer D and trimming. This sample has about 14,000 clones, with 60% to 75% found just once. This CDR3 is 15 amino acids long. Deletions cut 0 bases from V and 7 bases from J, with 12 bases between. Germline V lookup: CDR1 SGHAT, CDR2 FQNNGV. This TCR was recovered from an older man with acute or convalescent COVID-19. Input material: peripheral blood. The rearrangement uses TRBV11-2 and TRBJ1-4; tentatively, D is TRBD1 (5 bases). DNA of the CDR3: TGTGCCAGCAGCTTAGACCGCCAGGGCGTTGAAAAACTGTTTTTT. Translation: CASSLDRQGVEKLFF.